This T cell receptor beta chain came from a study of T cells in tuberculosis (dated by TCRdb to 2016 to 2019). Regarding the complete study: To characterize T cells specific for the mycobacterial lipid antigen glucose monomycolate (GMM), the study used CD1B tetramers together with high-throughput TCR immunosequencing. The investigation overall reported the following: T cells that bind the CD1B-GMM tetramer with low affinity may not have been captured by the stringent sort gate.

Because TCR-alpha and TCR-beta chains were sequenced unpaired, no information on chain pairing was available. TCR libraries were generated with the immunoSEQ multiplex PCR assay, using TCR-beta and/or TCR-alpha/delta assays for each sample. The amplified TCR libraries were sequenced on the Illumina high-throughput platform. On the authors' methods: Clustering and dimensionality reduction relied on pairwise TCRdist distances among GMM-specific receptors from T cells that were either sorted ex vivo or expanded in vitro. Sequence motifs, defined by gene usage and CDR3 content, were tested for enrichment in tetramer-positive compared with tetramer-negative populations. What TCRdb holds here is the immuneACCESS table cut down to in-frame rearrangements. Part of the clones is not present; checked against another copy, under half of the missing clones reflect an unresolved V gene, and the others are unexplained. V and J calls and clone size come straight from that table; D and trimming were deduced from the DNA. The sample table shows 55,000 to 70,000 clones, and 81% are seen once. Jointly, the top ten make up roughly 12% of the sample.

Concerning this clone: Base-call qualities are not available, and no considerably larger clone is one nucleotide away.

Taken from the germline V gene, the CDR1 and CDR2 loops are SGHDT and YYEEEE. The CDR3 runs 12 residues from the cysteine to the phenylalanine. The CDR3 DNA has 36 bases and is translated from base 1. Relative to germline, V is 6 bases shorter and J is 10 bases shorter, with 16 bases between their ends. After being thawed and rested overnight, PBMC were stained with GMM-loaded CD1B tetramer, a Live/Dead dye and anti-CD3, and were then sorted on a FACS Aria II. The CD1B tetramers were loaded with C32 glucose monomycolate that had been purified from Rhodococcus equi. PBMC used for tetramer sorting had been depleted of CD14-expressing monocytes for a separate study before cryopreservation. About 95,000 tetramer-negative cells were sorted from each donor and analyzed alongside the tetramer-positive cells. GMM-loaded CD1B tetramers were used to sort antigen-specific T cells from a handful of healthy South African adults.

Here the chain combines TRBV5-6 and TRBJ1-1; possibly the D gene is TRBD1, per 5 matching bases. This receptor was obtained from an adult woman with latent tuberculosis. The sequenced sample was CD1b-GMM tetramer-negative cells sorted from PBMCs. The label giving this sample's cell subset or site can be read as: T cells not binding CD1B-GMM tetramer, sorted from same donor. The DNA reads TGTGCCAGCAACCGCTTGGACGGGGGAGCTTTCTTT. The resulting protein is CASNRLDGGAFF.